This entry is about one T cell receptor (beta chain). This clone's antigen is unknown. Base-call qualities are not available, and no considerably larger clone is one nucleotide away. The data were obtained in a study of blood T cell repertoires in COVID-19 (dated by TCRdb to the early 2020s). In terms of the full investigation: Collaborator samples came from the United States, Italy and Spain and covered acute and convalescent phases of COVID-19. The samples were drawn from two sources: the first 160 participants of the ongoing ImmuneRACE study, and 1,200 or so subjects contributed by 6 global collaborators. Where available, HLA class I and class II types were obtained from metadata supplied by the sample provider rather than from assay-based typing. Subjects who had been exposed to COVID-19, were actively infected with it, or had recovered from it provided the deeply sampled blood TCRbeta repertoires that made up the dataset. The prospective study material was composed of cDNA or gDNA derived from T cells, B-cell-depleted T cells, or PBMCs. A de-identified subject ID, COVID-19 status, age in years and sex were almost always included in the sample metadata. The repertoires were released in a freely available public database intended as a resource for research on the immune response to SARS-CoV-2.

The immunoSEQ Assay, a bias-controlled multiplex PCR, was used to amplify TCRbeta CDR3 regions from genomic DNA. Processing in the source paper ran as follows. Nucleated cell counts per sample were estimated from amplification of reference gene primers within the assay. Sequence reads were collapsed and filtered to measure the absolute abundance of every unique TCRbeta CDR3 rearrangement. For each sample, productive Simpson clonality was calculated as the square root of Simpson's diversity index across productive rearrangements. The immuneACCESS repertoire file appears here via TCRdb, limited to in-frame rearrangements. These files lack a portion of the clones; in checked studies, under half of the deficit traces to unresolved V genes, and the cause of the others is not known. That table supplies the V and J calls and clone size; D and trimming were determined from the DNA. The table for this sample lists approximately 160,000 clones; 84% of them were counted only once. Approximately 7.7% of the sample goes to the ten largest clones.

General conclusions and limits of the study: The quantity of clinical and demographic metadata differed by source and by participant and was supplied without curation.

From the germline V gene (reference sequence), CDR1 is SEHNR and CDR2 is FQNEAQ. Taken from cysteine to phenylalanine, the CDR3 has 13 residues. Only the CDR3 region is kept as DNA, spanning 39 bases read in frame from base 1. V is shortened by 3 bases, J by 3 bases, and the region joining them spans 7 bases. Participants in the prospective study were aged roughly 18 to 95 years, lived in some 24 United States geographic areas, and enrolled through a virtual design. In the prospective study, participants were assigned to cohorts based on the clinical history participants reported in a screening survey and a study questionnaire. Recovered participants in ImmuneRACE Cohort 3 were defined by two consecutive negative NP/OP PCR tests, clearance by a healthcare professional, or resolution of symptoms. In the prospective study, mobile phlebotomists collected whole blood, serum and a nasopharyngeal or oropharyngeal swab from each participant. Over a roughly 2-month period, participants in the prospective study had the option of providing additional blood draws and questionnaires. Before DNA extraction, blood samples from the prospective study were shipped at room temperature or frozen.

The receptor chain draws on TRBV7-9 and TRBJ2-3; matching of 5 bases hints at TRBD2 as the D gene. The source of this sequence is a woman in her forties or fifties who had recovered from COVID-19. The material sequenced was PBMCs or T cells enriched from blood (not recorded which). The CDR3 protein: CASSFPGTDTQYF. The nucleotide sequence is TGTGCCAGCAGCTTCCCGGGAACAGATACGCAGTATTTT. Reference TRBV7-9 and TRBJ2-3 genes cover what lies past the CDR3, so the full variable domain is DTGVSQNPRHKITKRGQNVTFRCDPISEHNRLYWYRQTLGQGPEFLTYFQNEAQLEKSRLLSDRFSAERPKGSFSTLEIQRTEQGDSAMYLCASSFPGTDTQYFGPGTRLTVL.